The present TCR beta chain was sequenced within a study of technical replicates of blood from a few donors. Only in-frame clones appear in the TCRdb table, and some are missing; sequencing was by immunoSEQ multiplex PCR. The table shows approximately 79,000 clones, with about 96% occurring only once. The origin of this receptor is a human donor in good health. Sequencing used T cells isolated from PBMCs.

For the CDR3, the DNA is TGTGCCAGCAGCCACACCTCAGCGGGAGGGTACGAGCAGTACTTC. Its translation is CASSHTSAGGYEQYF. V is TRBV11-2 and J is TRBJ2-7; 10 bases align to TRBD2. Trimming at V came to 5 bases and at J to 4 bases, leaving 8 bases not matched to a gene. The CDR3 has 15 residues. CDR1 is SGHAT, CDR2 FQNNGV, per germline.